A selection of T cell receptor beta chains follows, all from one sample in a study of blood T cell repertoires in COVID-19. Clones were sequenced by immunoSEQ multiplex PCR, and TCRdb holds only the in-frame ones, with some missing. The sample includes fewer than 90,000 clones, about 71% seen only once; the top ten take roughly 4.2%. The material sequenced was peripheral blood. The receptors derive from a woman between 45 and 60 years old with acute or convalescent COVID-19. CDR3s include the opening cysteine and the closing phenylalanine or tryptophan. D genes are given only for firm matches. Not all rows give a size; the values are once, few, many and, for expanded clones, a class.

>.|TRBV15|.|TRBJ2-5
CATSRDPKPAIQETQYF
TGTGCCACCAGCAGAGATCCTAAACCCGCAATCCAAGAGACCCAGTACTTC
>.|TRBV5-6|.|TRBJ1-5
CASSLGGGNQPQHF
TGTGCCAGCAGCTTAGGGGGAGGCAATCAGCCCCAGCATTTT
>.|TRBV4-2|.|TRBJ2-1
CASSQVVSADNEQFF
TGTGCCAGCAGCCAAGTGGTTAGCGCAGACAATGAGCAGTTCTTC
>once|TRBV6-5|.|TRBJ1-1
CASSYSLERGEAFF
TGTGCCAGCAGTTACTCATTAGAAAGGGGCGAAGCTTTCTTT
>.|TRBV27|TRBD1|TRBJ1-5
CASSFRDSTIEAQHF
TGTGCCAGCAGTTTTCGGGACAGTACCATTGAGGCCCAGCATTTT
>.|TRBV5-1|.|TRBJ1-1
CASSEPGSIEAFF
TGCGCCAGCAGCGAACCAGGTTCTATTGAAGCTTTCTTT
>.|TRBV6-5|.|TRBJ2-3
CASRFRLTDTQYF
TGTGCCAGCAGATTTAGACTCACAGATACGCAGTATTTT
>.|TRBV28|TRBD1|TRBJ2-7
CASTPAWGQGDKYEQYF
TGTGCCAGCACCCCCGCGTGGGGACAGGGGGATAAGTACGAGCAGTACTTC
>.|TRBV6-5|.|TRBJ1-1
CASSYRGVGTTEAFF
TGTGCCAGCAGTTACAGGGGTGTCGGTACCACTGAAGCTTTCTTT
>.|TRBV6-5|.|TRBJ1-5
CASRSGSGSNQPQHF
TGTGCCAGCAGGTCTGGGTCGGGTAGCAATCAGCCCCAGCATTTT
>.|TRBV18|.|TRBJ1-4
CASSPVNEKLFF
TGTGCCAGCTCACCAGTAAATGAAAAACTGTTTTTT
>many|TRBV27|TRBD2|TRBJ2-2
CASSLLLAGRVGELFF
TGTGCCAGCAGTTTATTACTAGCGGGGAGGGTAGGGGAGCTGTTTTTT
>.|TRBV7-8|TRBD2|TRBJ2-2
CASSPRTSGGARTGELFF
TGTGCCAGCAGCCCGAGGACTAGCGGGGGGGCCCGTACCGGGGAGCTGTTTTTT
>.|TRBV18|.|TRBJ1-6
CASSTQGDSPLHF
TGTGCCAGCTCAACACAGGGAGATTCACCCCTCCACTTT
>.|TRBV28|TRBD1|TRBJ1-4
CASITRTGRTATNEKLFF
TGTGCCAGCATCACTAGGACAGGTCGCACGGCAACTAATGAAAAACTGTTTTTT
>.|TRBV28|.|TRBJ1-2
CASSPPLTF
TGTGCCAGCAGTCCCCCCTTAACCTTC